This TCR beta chain was identified in a study of T cells in localized non-small cell lung cancer (dated by TCRdb to the early 2020s). Broadly, across the study: Comparing tumors with uninvolved tumor-adjacent lungs, the study looked at the T cell repertoires of 220 or so patients with early-stage NSCLC. The cohort was made up of a few hundred treatment-naive NSCLC patients whose localized lung tumors had been resected. The mean age of the NSCLC patients was just over 65 years, with 120 to 150 men and around 99 women. The paper as a whole reports these results and caveats: Because multi-region sequencing of the tumors was not done, intratumor heterogeneity could not be ruled out. The highest T cell clonality was observed in uninvolved tumor-adjacent lung, where clonality exceeded that of tumor, suggesting that antigenic responses were more focused in uninvolved tumor-adjacent lung. Higher T cell density in blood was associated with longer overall survival, whereas higher clonality in adjacent lung was associated with shorter survival. Because the study design was exploratory, TCR variables were selected using unadjusted p-values without false-discovery rate correction. Of the top 100 tumor clones, a median of 57 were detected in paired uninvolved adjacent lung; 28 were also among that lung's top 100.

The immunoSEQ Assay was used to sequence TCR beta CDR3 regions from DNA. The authors processed their data as follows. T cell density was computed as TCR beta template counts normalized to usable DNA estimated by amplifying housekeeping genes. Richness was estimated using the preseqR package, with extrapolation to 400,000 templates for PBMC samples and to 120,000 templates for tissue samples. Clonality was defined by subtracting Pielou's evenness from one. Differential abundance testing on productive amino-acid clonotypes, with a minimum total count of 5 and an alpha of 0.1, was used to identify tissue-enriched TCRs. The Jaccard Index and the Morisita Overlap Index were used to measure repertoire overlap between compartments. TCR beta CDR3s were clustered by GLIPH together with public tetramer-defined viral CDR3s, and at least three viral sequences plus V-gene enrichment were required for viral motifs. TCRdb mirrors the immuneACCESS table, restricted to in-frame sequences. Some clones are absent from its copies; in checked studies, under half trace to an unresolved V gene, and the reason for the others is unknown. V, J and clone size are those of that table, while D and trimming were read from the DNA. The sample table records 30,000 or so clones; 70% to 90% of these occur just once. About a tenth of the sample lies in the top ten.

Turning to this clone: The target of this receptor is not known. No per-base quality is available; no much larger clone lies one base away.

Sequences SEHNR (CDR1) and FQNEAQ (CDR2) are obtained from the germline V gene (reference sequence). Trimming removed 4 bases from V and 6 bases from J; the gene matches leave 1 base unexplained. Including cysteine and phenylalanine, the CDR3 has 13 amino acids. Only the CDR3 DNA stays, 39 bases, in frame from base 1. At diagnosis, peripheral blood, uninvolved tumor-adjacent lung and tumor were collected and stored as a combination of fresh-frozen and FFPE material. For TCR repertoire profiling, blood samples were analyzed as peripheral blood mononuclear cells. Sample: peripheral blood, taken before any cancer treatment. The receptor was isolated from a woman aged 40-69 years with stage I lung adenocarcinoma. Recombination linked TRBV7-9 to TRBJ2-1, with TRBD1 identical over 9 junction bases. The DNA sequence is as follows: TGTGCCAGCAGCTCGGACAGGGGCAATGAGCAGTTCTTC. This gives the protein CASSSDRGNEQFF.